The next 32 T cell receptor beta chains were all read from a single sample in a study of T-cell memory formation after mild COVID-19. TCRdb reanalysed the 5' RACE reads using MiXCR and keeps one entry per CDR3 protein. The table includes 250,000 to 350,000 distinct CDR3 sequences, roughly 21% detected once. The material sequenced was PBMCs or a T cell subset sorted from them (not recorded which). All receptors come from a man between 18 and 35 years old who had mild COVID-19 (a few samples of this study predate the infection). Cell type and time point are not known.

This clonotype has only a few counts. This rearrangement joins TRBV29-1 to TRBJ1-3; maybe TRBD1 (5 bases). V was trimmed by 3 bases and J by 1 base, leaving 7 bases between them. CDR3 length equals 13 residues. CDR1 and CDR2 from the germline V gene are SQVTM and ANQGSEA. The CDR3 sequence: CSVEAGSGNTIYF. The CDR3 DNA reads as TGCAGCGTTGAGGCAGGGTCTGGAAACACCATATATTTT.

The gene calls are TRBV7-2 and TRBJ2-3; the D gene is possibly TRBD1 (5 bases). CDR3 size: 14 residues. The germline V gene encodes CDR1 SGHTA and CDR2 FQGNSA. V lost 5 bases and J 4 bases, leaving 13 bases between the germline ends. The CDR3 DNA reads TGTGCCAGCAGCCCGCCGGACATGGCAGATACGCAGTATTTT. As protein: CASSPPDMADTQYF.

This chain joins TRBV4-1 and TRBJ1-6; weak D call: TRBD1 (6 bases). V was shortened by 3 bases and J by 9 bases, with 15 bases between the two germline ends. Germline V gene sequence: CDR1 MGHRA, CDR2 YSYEKL. This CDR3 spans 15 amino acids. CDR3 sequence: CASSQTQGYGSPLHF. DNA of the CDR3: TGCGCCAGCAGCCAGACACAGGGCTATGGTTCACCCCTCCACTTT.

This clonotype was found a few times. The chain has TRBV6-2 or TRBV6-3 and TRBJ2-1; TRBD1 matches at 7 bases. The CDR3 is 11 residues long. V was clipped by 6 bases and J by 13 bases; unmatched bases: 6. Germline loops: CDR1 MNHEY, CDR2 SVGEGT. The CDR3 nucleotides are TGTGCCAGCAGCCCGAGACAGGGCCAGTTCTTC. As protein: CASSPRQGQFF.

J is TRBJ2-1 and V is TRBV11-2; D is possibly TRBD2 (7 bases). The CDR3 sequence is 14 residues long. CDR1 SGHAT and CDR2 FQNNGV come from the germline V gene. V lost 3 bases to trimming and J lost 5 bases, with 11 bases between them. As DNA, the CDR3 is TGTGCCAGCAGCTTTCTGCGGGGGCACAATGAGCAGTTCTTC. This sequence encodes CASSFLRGHNEQFF.

This clonotype has a handful of counts. The V gene is TRBV27, the J gene TRBJ2-7; D is unclear. The CDR3 spans 13 residues. Germline-derived CDR1 and CDR2 are MNHEY and SMNVEV (reference sequence). Deletions cut 5 bases from V and 3 bases from J, with 11 bases between. The CDR3 sequence: CASSTPPHYEQYV. The CDR3 DNA reads TGTGCCAGCAGTACCCCCCCCCACTACGAGCAGTACGTC.

This clonotype came up a few times. CDR3 protein: CSAEDGGRGETQYF. CDR3 nucleotide sequence: TGCAGTGCGGAGGACGGGGGGCGCGGGGAGACCCAGTACTTC. The V and J genes are TRBV20-1 and TRBJ2-5, with a possible D match to TRBD2 (7 bases). The CDR3 has 14 residues. Germline V gene lookup returns CDR1 DFQATT and CDR2 SNEGSKA (reference sequence). With 6 bases removed from V and 5 bases from J, the gap between germline ends came to 19 bases.

The chain recombines TRBV29-1 with TRBJ2-5; no definite D call. Germline V gives CDR1 SQVTM, CDR2 ANQGSEA. V gave up 7 bases and J gave up 3 bases, with 12 bases separating them. This CDR3 region has 12 residues. CDR3 protein: CSAWTAEETQYF. The CDR3 DNA reads TGCAGCGCCTGGACGGCTGAAGAGACCCAGTACTTC.

This chain's CDR3 is CASSAASGGAILQYF. The CDR3 region has the DNA TGTGCCAGCAGCGCAGCGAGCGGGGGGGCCATCCTGCAGTATTTT. This sequence joins TRBV5-4 and TRBJ2-3; 10 bases fit TRBD2. Germline V gene sequence: CDR1 SGHNT, CDR2 YYREEE (reference sequence). The CDR3 totals 15 residues. V shed 4 bases and J 11 bases; nucleotides not matched to a gene: 13.

The rearrangement uses TRBV7-9 and TRBJ2-3, with TRBD1 matching over 7 bases. The J segment lost 4 bases and the V segment lost 5 bases, leaving 9 bases of the junction unmatched. This CDR3 is built from 15 residues. CDR1 is SEHNR and CDR2 is FQNEAQ in the germline V gene (reference sequence). The CDR3 region is CASSHDRDGPDTQYF. CDR3 nucleotide sequence: TGTGCCAGCAGCCATGACAGGGATGGGCCAGATACGCAGTATTTT.

This clonotype was observed many times. The chain is built from TRBV6-6 and TRBJ2-7; TRBD1 or TRBD2 may be the D gene (6 bases each). V lost 2 bases and J 6 bases, leaving 11 bases between the germline ends. Per the germline V gene, CDR1 is MNHNY and CDR2 is SVGAGI (reference sequence). This CDR3 contains 13 residues. The CDR3 DNA sequence: TGTGCCAGCAGTTACGGGGGGCAGGGCGAGCAGTACTTC. Its translation: CASSYGGQGEQYF.

The rearrangement links TRBV2 to TRBJ2-7, with 8 bases lining up with TRBD1. V gave up 6 bases and J gave up 7 bases; unmatched junction bases: 14. Germline CDR1 SNHLY, CDR2 FYNNEI. The CDR3 length is 15 residues. CDR3 bases: TGTGCCAGCAGAGCGACCGGGACAGGTCTATTGGAGCAGTACGTC. Protein: CASRATGTGLLEQYV.

The chain uses TRBV7-2 and TRBJ1-1; unclear D gene. The germline V gene has CDR1 SGHTA and CDR2 FQGNSA. CDR3 length: 13 amino acids. V lost 5 bases to trimming and J lost 2 bases, with 9 bases between them. The CDR3 DNA sequence: TGTGCCAGCAGCAGAGACATCAACACTGAAGCTTTCTTT. It codes for CASSRDINTEAFF.

The rearrangement uses TRBV19 and TRBJ2-3; 10 positions match TRBD1. CDR3 length: 13 amino acids. In germline, CDR1 is LNHDA, CDR2 SQIVND (reference sequence). J lost 4 bases, V lost 6 bases, and 1 base had no gene match. CDR3: CASRGQGSDTQYF. The CDR3 nucleotides read TGTGCCAGTAGGGGACAGGGGTCAGATACGCAGTATTTT.

The chain joins TRBV20-1 to TRBJ1-4, with D possibly matching TRBD1 (6 bases). Per the germline V gene, CDR1 is DFQATT and CDR2 is SNEGSKA (reference sequence). Trimming cost V 5 bases and J 3 bases, with 16 bases left between them. There are 15 residues in the CDR3. CDR3 sequence (DNA): TGCAGTGCTCCGCACGGGGGCTTGGCTAATGAAAAACTGTTTTTT. As protein: CSAPHGGLANEKLFF.

This clonotype was recorded a few times. The J gene is TRBJ2-6, the V gene TRBV9; D remains ambiguous. The V gene's germline CDR1 is SGDLS and CDR2 YYNGEE. V was shortened by 3 bases and J by 2 bases, with 9 bases between the two germline ends. This CDR3 has 15 residues. The CDR3 region is CASSARLPGANVLTF. CDR3 nucleotide sequence: TGTGCCAGCAGCGCCCGACTCCCTGGGGCCAACGTCCTGACTTTC.

The chain is built from TRBV27 and TRBJ1-2; 8 bases line up with TRBD1. The V segment lost 5 bases and the J segment 6 bases; nucleotides outside the gene matches: 2. The germline gives CDR1 MNHEY, CDR2 SMNVEV (reference sequence). CDR3 length equals 12 residues. The CDR3 DNA reads as TGTGCCAGCAGTCAGACAGGGGATGGCTACACCTTC. This encodes CASSQTGDGYTF.

This clonotype was recorded many times. This chain connects TRBV10-2 to TRBJ2-5, with D hard to call. The V gene's germline CDR1 is WSHSY and CDR2 SAAADI. With 4 bases removed from V and 4 bases from J, the gap between germline ends came to 4 bases. The CDR3 contains 11 residues. For the CDR3, the DNA is TGCGCCAGCAGTGTGACAGAGACCCAGTACTTC. Translated: CASSVTETQYF.

CDR3 sequence: CASSLEGRDNEQFF. The CDR3 nucleotides are TGCGCCAGCAGCTTGGAAGGCAGGGACAATGAGCAGTTCTTC. The chain recombines TRBV5-1 with TRBJ2-1; a possible D gene is TRBD1 (5 bases). CDR1 is SGHRS, CDR2 YFSETQ, per germline. V lost 0 bases and J 5 bases, leaving 9 bases between the germline ends. The CDR3 has 14 residues.

The genes are TRBV6-1 and TRBJ2-4; TRBD1 agrees at 8 bases. Germline CDR1 and CDR2: MNHNS and SASEGT. Trimming took 3 bases from V and 6 from J; bases not matched to a gene: 4. The CDR3 is 14 amino acids. The CDR3 DNA follows: TGTGCCAGCAGTGAGACAGGGGTCTTAAACATTCAGTACTTC. This gives the protein CASSETGVLNIQYF.

This chain joins TRBV6-6 and TRBJ1-5; 7 nucleotides align to TRBD1. Germline-derived CDR1 and CDR2 are MNHNY and SVGAGI (reference sequence). The V and J ends lost 5 bases and 6 bases, in that order; junction bases with no gene match: 7. This CDR3 is 14 amino acids long. The CDR3 spells CASSPQGVSQPQHF. The CDR3 DNA is TGTGCCAGCAGTCCCCAGGGGGTTAGTCAGCCCCAGCATTTT.

This clonotype showed up just a few times. The J gene is TRBJ2-7, the V gene TRBV18; D possibly corresponds to TRBD1 (6 bases). In germline, CDR1 is KGHSH, CDR2 LQKENI. V was trimmed by 3 bases and J by 0 bases, leaving 15 bases between them. CDR3 length equals 16 residues. The CDR3 DNA is TGTGCCAGCTCACCCTCCCAGACAGGATCCTCCTACGAGCAGTACTTC. It translates to CASSPSQTGSSYEQYF. The full variable domain, rest sourced from reference TRBV18 and TRBJ2-7, is NAGVMQNPRHLVRRRGQEARLRCSPMKGHSHVYWYRQLPEEGLKFMVYLQKENIIDESGMPKERFSAEFPKEGPSILRIQQVVRGDSAAYFCASSPSQTGSSYEQYFGPGTRLTVT.

This CDR3 reads CASSQEGTGLLYGYTF. The CDR3, as DNA: TGCGCCAGCAGCCAGGAAGGGACGGGACTTCTCTATGGCTACACCTTC. The chain uses TRBV4-1 and TRBJ1-2, with D perhaps TRBD1 (5 bases). Trimming shortened V by 3 bases and J by 4 bases, and 18 bases separated the two germline ends. The CDR3 is 16 residues long. Germline lookup yields CDR1 MGHRA and CDR2 YSYEKL.

For this clonotype: A junction end diverges from the germline sequence, so it may reflect a read error. The J gene is TRBJ2-1, the V gene TRBV5-1, with D uncertain. Germline values: CDR1 SGHRS, CDR2 YFSETQ. CDR3 length: 15 amino acids. CDR3 sequence: CASSFSADIYTEQFF. The CDR3 DNA sequence: TGCGCCAGCAGCTTCTCGGCAGATATCTACACTGAGCAGTTCTTC. Using reference TRBV5-1 and TRBJ2-1 for the parts outside the CDR3, the full variable domain is KAGVTQTPRYLIKTRGQQVTLSCSPISGHRSVSWYQQTPGQGLQFLFEYFSETQRNKGNFPGRFSGRQFSNSRSEMNVSTLELGDSALYLCASSFSADIYTEQFFGPGTRLTVL.

The rearrangement uses TRBV28 and TRBJ2-2; D possibly matches TRBD1 or TRBD2 (5 bases each). In germline, CDR1 is MDHEN, CDR2 SYDVKM. There are 14 residues in the CDR3. Trimming left V 4 bases short and J 6 bases short, with 12 bases between. The CDR3 loop reads CASSWGSVPGELFF. In DNA form, the CDR3 reads TGTGCCAGCAGTTGGGGGTCGGTCCCCGGGGAGCTGTTTTTT. Full variable domain (missing parts from reference TRBV28 and TRBJ2-2): DVKVTQSSRYLVKRTGEKVFLECVQDMDHENMFWYRQDPGLGLRLIYFSYDVKMKEKGDIPEGYSVSREKKERFSLILESASTNQTSMYLCASSWGSVPGELFFGEGSRLTVL.

This clonotype was counted a few times. This chain joins TRBV6-2 or TRBV6-3 and TRBJ1-2, with D possibly TRBD1 on 5 matching bases. Germline-derived CDR1 and CDR2 are MNHEY and SVGEGT. The CDR3 is 14 amino acids. Deletions cut 2 bases from V and 7 bases from J, with 14 bases between. The CDR3 nucleotides are TGTGCCAGCAGTTACATATCAGGGATCGGTGGCTACACCTTC. It is translated as CASSYISGIGGYTF.

This clonotype has only a few counts. The chain couples TRBV7-2 to TRBJ2-3, with 15 bases aligning to TRBD2. Trimming at V came to 1 base and at J to 5 bases, leaving 4 bases not matched to a gene. This CDR3 has 17 amino acids. Germline assignment: CDR1 SGHTA and CDR2 FQGNSA. CDR3 sequence reads: CASSLGTSGGAVDTQYF. The CDR3 nucleotides read TGTGCCAGCAGCTTAGGGACTAGCGGGGGGGCGGTAGATACGCAGTATTTT.

As DNA, the CDR3 is TGTGCCAGCAGTCGCGGCTTCTCCTACGAGCAGTACTTC. It is translated as CASSRGFSYEQYF. V is TRBV27 and J is TRBJ2-7; D remains unclear. The germline V and J ends were trimmed by 5 bases and 0 bases, with 8 bases remaining between them. The CDR3 runs 13 residues. Germline assignment: CDR1 MNHEY and CDR2 SMNVEV (reference sequence).

This clonotype was counted only a few times. The V and J genes are TRBV6-5 and TRBJ2-3; no definite D call. Between the trimmed V and J ends, which lost 7 bases and 4 bases, there was a span of 3 bases. Germline V gene lookup returns CDR1 MNHEY and CDR2 SVGAGI. This CDR3 is 10 amino acids long. The chain's CDR3 is CASIPDTQYF. In DNA form, the CDR3 reads TGTGCCAGCATCCCAGATACGCAGTATTTT.

This clonotype was picked up many times. The V and J genes are TRBV5-1 and TRBJ1-1; possibly TRBD1 for D (5 bases). Trimming shortened V by 3 bases and J by 3 bases, and 15 bases separated the two germline ends. The germline gives CDR1 SGHRS, CDR2 YFSETQ. CDR3 size: 15 residues. The CDR3 DNA reads as TGCGCCAGCAGCTCGGGACCCCCACGGGACACTGAAGCTTTCTTT. Amino acid sequence: CASSSGPPRDTEAFF.

In its sample, this clonotype was seen many times. V gene TRBV7-6 combines with J gene TRBJ2-3; perhaps TRBD2 as D (5 bases). Trimming cost V 0 bases and J 6 bases, with 13 bases left between them. Looked up from germline, CDR1 is SGHVS and CDR2 is FNYEAQ. The CDR3 is 15 amino acids. In nucleotides, the CDR3 is TGTGCCAGCAGCTTAGCGTACAGCGGACGCGATACGCAGTATTTT. Protein product: CASSLAYSGRDTQYF.

In this sample, this clonotype turned up a few times. This rearrangement joins TRBV5-1 to TRBJ2-1; 9 bases line up with TRBD1. V was clipped by 1 base and J by 10 bases; unmatched bases: 3. The CDR3 consists of 13 residues. Germline CDR1 is SGHRS and CDR2 is YFSETQ. CDR3 bases: TGCGCCAGCAGCTTGTACGACAGGGGGGAGCAGTTCTTC. Amino acids: CASSLYDRGEQFF.